This T cell receptor beta chain emerged from a study of technical replicates of blood from a few donors. V was shortened by 0 bases and J by 10 bases, with 20 bases between the two germline ends. This CDR3 spans 16 amino acids. Germline CDR1 reads SGHRS; CDR2 reads YFSETQ. The protocol was immunoSEQ multiplex PCR, while the TCRdb copy is restricted to in-frame clones and leaves out a portion. Among around 79,000 clones listed, roughly 94% were seen once. This TCR was recovered from a human donor in good health. Sequencing used T cells isolated from PBMCs. This chain joins TRBV5-1 and TRBJ2-1, with D unclear. In nucleotides, the CDR3 is TGCGCCAGCAGCTTGGTGCATACCACCCCTACTTCCGAGCAGTTCTTC. As protein: CASSLVHTTPTSEQFF.